This T cell receptor beta chain was identified in a study of PD-L1 blockade in urothelial cancer (TCRdb year 2017). Describing the broader study: Therapy was started in 2014 for all patients, and atezolizumab 1,200 mg was administered intravenously every 3 weeks. The study was an exploratory multi-omic analysis of somatic, immune and clinical correlates of response to PD-L1 blockade with atezolizumab in urothelial cancer. Pretreatment tumor samples, along with matched peripheral blood collected serially before and after atezolizumab treatment, underwent TCR sequencing. Pretreatment blood TCR-seq was available for around 29 patients, at least one posttreatment blood collection was obtained for some 25 patients, and tumor TCR-seq was available for some 25 patients. Blood samples yielded a median of around 150,000 T cells and more than 80,000 unique TCRs, with median clonality about 0.08. Durable clinical benefit meant progression-free survival longer than 6 months, and TCR features were also tested against progression-free and overall survival. About 85% of the roughly 30 patients were males with bladder-origin urothelial cancer, and about 65% of the roughly 29 reported a prior smoking history. Durable clinical benefit was achieved by nine patients but not by the remaining 20. An ECOG performance status of 0 or 1 was recorded for the patients, and 0 to 3 prior chemotherapy regimens had been received by the patients. In the same patients, pretreatment tumors underwent whole exome sequencing and RNA sequencing in addition to TCR sequencing. Blood samples were analyzed at 3 weeks after treatment start (second dose) and at 6 weeks after treatment start. The research as a whole found: Improved progression-free and overall survival was found to be associated with pretreatment peripheral blood TCR clonality below the median. At 3 weeks after the start of treatment, tumor-associated TCR clones in peripheral blood had expanded more in patients with durable benefit (n of about 20, p = 0.022). Because of the small sample size (n of about 29) and the many exploratory analyses performed, the results are intended to be regarded as hypothesis-generating.

Concerning this clone: It has no known antigen specificity. Base qualities are not recorded, but no much larger clone differs from it by a single base.

Synthetic TCR analog templates were spiked into each PCR so that absolute template abundance could be estimated from read counts. The immunoSEQ assay was used to amplify TCRbeta CDR3 regions from genomic DNA with bias-controlled V and J gene primers. Sequencing of rearranged TCRbeta segments was performed at approximately 20X coverage. The authors processed their data as follows. Clustering was used to correct sequencing errors, and CDR3s were annotated against IMGT to assign V, D and J genes. Out-of-frame and stop-codon sequences were excluded, and only productive TCRbeta rearrangements were used in downstream analyses. Clonality was computed as one minus Shannon entropy normalized by the log of the number of unique productive sequences. Clones differing between time points or between blood and tumor were identified by Fisher's exact test with Benjamini-Hochberg correction at adjusted p below 0.01. TCRdb provides this immuneACCESS table in a form limited to in-frame rearrangements. Some clones are lacking; in checked studies, under half of them reflect an unresolved V gene, and why the rest are absent is not known. The DNA was the basis for D and trimming; V, J and clone size are from that table. Present in this sample are around 53,000 clones, 84% of which were seen just once. Jointly, the top ten make up roughly 5% of the sample.

The cohort included some 30 patients with locally advanced or metastatic urothelial carcinoma who were treated at Memorial Sloan Kettering on a trial protocol. Peripheral blood mononuclear cells were collected pretreatment and during treatment, with between 1 and 8 total time points per patient. The Qiagen DNeasy Blood extraction kit was used to purify genomic DNA from total PBMCs and tumor samples. PBMCs were collected pretreatment and during treatment, and were isolated and stored as previously described. The CDR3 has 14 amino acids, counting the end cysteine and phenylalanine. Only the CDR3 part of the read is kept: 42 bases, read in frame from the first base. Based on the germline V gene (reference sequence), the CDR1 and CDR2 sequences are LNHDA and SQIVND. The V and J ends are trimmed by 3 bases and 3 bases, leaving 12 bases between them.

The material was PBMCs, obtained around atezolizumab (anti-PD-L1) treatment. The sequence was obtained from a man aged 35 to 55 with urothelial cancer. The rearranged chain carries TRBV19 and TRBJ2-7, with a weak D call of TRBD2 (6 bases match). This receptor has the CDR3 CASSIQAGYYEQYF. The DNA sequence follows: TGTGCCAGTAGTATCCAGGCGGGATACTACGAGCAGTACTTC. Reference TRBV19 and TRBJ2-7 genes cover what lies past the CDR3, so the full variable domain is DGGITQSPKYLFRKEGQNVTLSCEQNLNHDAMYWYRQDPGQGLRLIYYSQIVNDFQKGDIAEGYSVSREKKESFPLTVTSAQKNPTAFYLCASSIQAGYYEQYFGPGTRLTVT.